This T cell receptor (beta chain) is drawn from a study of T cell responses to AZD1222 COVID-19 vaccine. From germline, CDR1 is MNHEY and CDR2 SVGAGI. With 8 bases removed from V and 3 bases from J, the gap between germline ends came to 4 bases. The length of the CDR3 is 11 residues. Sequencing used immunoSEQ multiplex PCR; TCRdb keeps in-frame clones, though not all of them. The table includes 150,000 or so clones, approximately 90% detected once. The sample here was peripheral blood, taken on day 0 of AZD1222 vaccination. The TCR comes from an adult in good health. The chain combines TRBV6-5 with TRBJ2-2; D gene unclear. The CDR3 nucleotides read TGTGCCAGCGACCACACCGGGGAGCTGTTTTTT. Its translation is CASDHTGELFF.